The T cell receptor beta chain described here comes from a study of CD8+ T cells in alopecia areata. This clone turned up a few times. Its antigen is as yet unknown. Reverse transcription of extracted RNA yielded cDNA, which provided the sequencing template. Measured with immunoSEQ multiplex PCR; TCRdb has only the in-frame clones, and not every one. The sample has about 210,000 clones; 64% are singletons. Treatment in this sample: oral pan-JAK inhibitor, 5-10 mg twice daily. Those with alopecia areata gave lesional scalp punch biopsies and peripheral blood. Sorting from PBMCs produced CD4+ and CD8+ T cells. This CDR3 comprises 14 residues. Germline V gene sequence: CDR1 SGHAT, CDR2 FQNNGV. Trimming cost V 5 bases and J 2 bases; bases outside gene matches: 5. Whole-study results and caveats: It was observed that many expanded lesional clones persisted in scalp and blood during tofacitinib.

The chain is built from TRBV11-2 and TRBJ2-7, with TRBD1 matching 8 bases. The source material was CD4+ T cells sorted from blood, sampled at week 4, from a patient treated with tofacitinib. This TCR derives from a human donor with alopecia areata. In DNA, the CDR3 is TGTGCCAGCAGCGCCCTACAGGGGGCCTACGAGCAGTACTTC. Translation gives CASSALQGAYEQYF.